A single sample is the source of the 23 T cell receptor beta chains below, sequenced in a study of neoadjuvant anti-PD-1 for oral cavity cancer. Profiled with immunoSEQ multiplex PCR; TCRdb holds only in-frame clones, not every one. This sample has around 60,000 clones, with around 80% found just once. This sample comprised PBMCs, obtained before nivolumab (anti-PD-1) treatment. The receptor source for this set is a person aged 35 to 85 with oral cavity squamous cell carcinoma.

In this sample, this clone turned up once. This sequence joins TRBV11-2 and TRBJ2-3; possibly TRBD2 for D (5 bases). The CDR3 is 14 residues long. V was pared by 1 base and J by 4 bases, with 9 bases between. Germline V gene lookup returns CDR1 SGHAT and CDR2 FQNNGV. CDR3 bases: TGTGCCAGCAGCTTAGGACTACCGCCAGATACGCAGTATTTT. Translating gives CASSLGLPPDTQYF.

J is TRBJ2-7 and V is TRBV11-2; a weak D match, TRBD2 (6 bases). Trimming left V 1 base short and J 4 bases short, with 11 bases between. Per the germline V gene, CDR1 is SGHAT and CDR2 is FQNNGV. The CDR3 length is 14 residues. CDR3 in amino acids: CASSLGLDTYEQYF. CDR3 coding DNA: TGTGCCAGCAGCTTAGGACTAGATACTTACGAGCAGTACTTC. The entire variable domain, with the rest obtained from reference TRBV11-2 and TRBJ2-7, is as follows: EAGVAQSPRYKIIEKRQSVAFWCNPISGHATLYWYQQILGQGPKLLIQFQNNGVVDDSQLPKDRFSAERLKGVDSTLKIQPAKLEDSAVYLCASSLGLDTYEQYFGPGTRLTVT.

J is TRBJ1-2 and V is TRBV27; D is ambiguous. Between the trimmed V and J ends, which lost 9 bases and 0 bases, there was a span of 11 bases. The germline gives CDR1 MNHEY, CDR2 SMNVEV (reference sequence). The CDR3 has 13 amino acids. The chain's CDR3 is CASRRNTNYGYTF. CDR3 DNA: TGTGCCAGTCGACGGAATACTAACTATGGCTACACCTTC.

The chain recombines TRBV7-8 with TRBJ2-7, with a possible D match to TRBD2 (6 bases). The V gene's germline CDR1 is SGHVS and CDR2 FQNEAQ. V gave up 4 bases and J gave up 7 bases, with 20 bases separating them. The CDR3 covers 15 residues. In nucleotides, the CDR3 is TGTGCCAGCAGCTACGCGGGACTCTCATCGAGGGAGCAGTACTTC. Amino acids: CASSYAGLSSREQYF.

This chain uses TRBV5-1 with TRBJ2-1; unclear D gene. Germline V gives CDR1 SGHRS, CDR2 YFSETQ. Trimming pared 4 bases from V and 3 bases from J, leaving 14 bases between. CDR3 length: 15 amino acids. The CDR3 nucleotides read TGCGCCAGCAGCCTTGATCTCGGGTACTACAATGAGCAGTTCTTC. This gives the protein CASSLDLGYYNEQFF.

V and J are TRBV18 and TRBJ2-7, with TRBD2 matching 13 bases. Trimming took 8 bases from V and 3 from J; bases not matched to a gene: 7. The CDR3 runs to 15 residues. Germline values: CDR1 KGHSH, CDR2 LQKENI. The CDR3 reads CASQGTSGEGYEQYF. The CDR3 DNA reads TGTGCCAGCCAAGGGACTAGCGGGGAAGGCTACGAGCAGTACTTC.

The rearrangement uses TRBV5-4 and TRBJ2-7; the D is unclear. V was cut by 2 bases and J by 2 bases, with 5 bases left in between. The CDR3 loop spans 12 amino acids. CDR1 SGHNT and CDR2 YYREEE come from the germline V gene (reference sequence). The DNA of the CDR3 is TGTGCCAGCAGCTTTCTAACCTACGAGCAGTACTTC. This translates into CASSFLTYEQYF.

V usage is TRBV7-9 and J usage is TRBJ2-7; 16 positions match TRBD2. V was pared by 5 bases and J by 1 base, with 11 bases of the junction left unmatched. CDR3 length: 19 residues. Germline V lookup: CDR1 SEHNR, CDR2 FQNEAQ (reference sequence). The CDR3: CASSNLIGTSGGASYEQYF. The CDR3 bases are TGTGCCAGCAGCAATCTTATCGGGACTAGCGGGGGGGCTTCCTACGAGCAGTACTTC.

The chain combines TRBV14 with TRBJ1-1; maybe TRBD1 (6 bases). With 6 bases removed from V and 1 base from J, the gap between germline ends came to 27 bases. The CDR3 is made up of 19 amino acids. The germline V gene has CDR1 SGHDN and CDR2 FVKESK. The CDR3 DNA reads TGTGCCAGCAGTTACAAAACCCGAGAACAATGGACAGAGAACACTGAAGCTTTCTTT. Translating gives CASSYKTREQWTENTEAFF.

The genes are TRBV6-6 and TRBJ2-7; 7 bases are shared with TRBD1. This CDR3 region has 14 residues. Germline V gives CDR1 MNHNY, CDR2 SVGAGI (reference sequence). After removal of 1 base from V and 3 bases from J, the junction contained 3 bases not matched to a gene. The CDR3 nucleotides are TGTGCCAGCAGTTACTTAGGGGGCAACTACGAGCAGTACTTC. Translating it yields CASSYLGGNYEQYF.

The V call is TRBV5-1, the J call TRBJ2-2, with 11 bases identical to TRBD1. CDR3 length: 18 amino acids. V dropped 3 bases and J dropped 0; count of bases not matched to a gene: 7. In germline, CDR1 is SGHRS, CDR2 YFSETQ. CDR3 DNA sequence: TGCGCCAGCAGCTCTACCGGGACAGGGGGGGCGAACACCGGGGAGCTGTTTTTT. This translates into CASSSTGTGGANTGELFF.

This chain links TRBV6-4 with TRBJ1-2; 8 nucleotides align to TRBD1. This CDR3 comprises 13 residues. CDR1 and CDR2 from the germline V gene are MRHNA and SNTAGT. The J segment lost 8 bases and the V segment lost 0 bases, leaving 2 bases of the junction unmatched. The CDR3 DNA reads TGTGCCAGCAGTGACTCGAGGACAGGGGGCTACACCTTC. Protein sequence: CASSDSRTGGYTF.

The chain is built from TRBV11-2 and TRBJ2-7, with a tentative D call TRBD1 (5 bases). The CDR3 consists of 15 residues. Trimming took 1 base from V and 2 from J, leaving 12 bases between them. Germline V lookup: CDR1 SGHAT, CDR2 FQNNGV. CDR3 residues: CASSLGAGWAYEQYF. The CDR3 DNA reads as TGTGCCAGCAGCTTAGGGGCAGGGTGGGCCTACGAGCAGTACTTC.

Only a few counts were recorded for this clone. The chain recombines TRBV9 with TRBJ2-2; D is possibly TRBD1 (7 bases). Trimming pared 2 bases from V and 4 bases from J, leaving 12 bases between. The CDR3 is 15 amino acids. CDR1 is SGDLS, CDR2 YYNGEE, per germline. The CDR3 loop reads CASSVRQGGTGELFF. CDR3 nucleotides: TGTGCCAGCAGCGTCCGACAGGGAGGCACCGGGGAGCTGTTTTTT.

The rearrangement links TRBV6-5 to TRBJ1-3, with no clear D. The CDR3 runs 13 residues. V was shortened by 0 bases and J by 4 bases, with 4 bases between the two germline ends. Germline V CDR1 and CDR2: MNHEY, SVGAGI. Written as DNA, the CDR3 is TGTGCCAGCAGTTACTCATCAGGAAACACCATATATTTT. It specifies CASSYSSGNTIYF.

The rearrangement joins TRBV5-1 to TRBJ2-7; 7 bases are a match to TRBD1. V gave up 4 bases and J gave up 4 bases; unmatched junction bases: 14. This CDR3 comprises 16 residues. Germline assignment: CDR1 SGHRS and CDR2 YFSETQ. The CDR3 reads CASSITPGQQFYEQYF. The DNA for the CDR3 is TGCGCCAGCAGCATCACTCCGGGACAGCAATTTTACGAGCAGTACTTC.

V usage is TRBV5-4 and J usage is TRBJ2-5, with 9 bases fitting TRBD2. The CDR3 is 17 residues long. CDR1 is SGHNT and CDR2 is YYREEE in the germline V gene (reference sequence). J gave up 4 bases and V 1 base, and 11 bases lay outside the gene matches. The CDR3: CASSLLAGVGLGETQYF. In DNA form, the CDR3 reads TGTGCCAGCAGCTTGTTAGCGGGAGTAGGCCTAGGAGAGACCCAGTACTTC.

This clone is a singleton in its sample. The chain joins TRBV25-1 to TRBJ1-4, with unresolved D. Germline V gene data show CDR1 as MGHDK and CDR2 as SYGVNS. The CDR3 contains 14 residues. Trimming took off 6 bases at V and 6 bases at J, with 14 bases between the two ends. The CDR3 bases are TGTGCCAGCAGCAGCTCTGGGGTGTATGAAAAACTGTTTTTT. This codes for CASSSSGVYEKLFF.

V gene TRBV5-6 combines with J gene TRBJ1-6; the D gene is possibly TRBD1 (5 bases). CDR1 is SGHDT, CDR2 YYEEEE, per germline. This CDR3 has 13 amino acids. V was clipped by 5 bases and J by 7 bases, with 10 bases between them. This chain's CDR3 is CASRMQGNSPLHF. Here the CDR3 DNA reads TGTGCCAGCAGGATGCAGGGAAATTCACCCCTCCACTTT.

V gene TRBV20-1 combines with J gene TRBJ1-2; D remains unclear. There are 11 residues in the CDR3. Germline V gene sequence: CDR1 DFQATT, CDR2 SNEGSKA (reference sequence). The ends were cut back, 4 bases at V and 3 bases at J, with 6 bases in the middle. CDR3 nucleotides: TGCAGTGCTAACGATCACTATGGCTACACCTTC. Protein sequence: CSANDHYGYTF.

The genes are TRBV19 and TRBJ1-1, with TRBD1 as a possible D gene (5 bases). The germline V and J ends were trimmed by 1 base and 0 bases, with 12 bases remaining between them. This CDR3 has 16 residues. Germline V gene sequence: CDR1 LNHDA, CDR2 SQIVND (reference sequence). Here the CDR3 reads CASSIGPGGLNTEAFF. CDR3 bases: TGTGCCAGTAGTATAGGTCCCGGGGGGTTGAACACTGAAGCTTTCTTT.

The chain employs TRBV2 and TRBJ2-7; D is unresolved. This CDR3 contains 13 residues. In germline, CDR1 is SNHLY, CDR2 FYNNEI. With 4 bases removed from V and 6 bases from J, the gap between germline ends came to 13 bases. The chain's CDR3 is CASSGVPVGEQYF. Written as DNA, the CDR3 is TGTGCCAGCAGTGGTGTCCCCGTGGGCGAGCAGTACTTC.

V is TRBV11-3 and J is TRBJ1-1; no definite D call. The germline CDR1 and CDR2 sequences are SGHNT and YENEEA. The CDR3 spans 13 residues. Trimming shortened V by 5 bases and J by 1 base, and 8 bases separated the two germline ends. This chain's CDR3 is CASSPRKNTEAFF. The CDR3 DNA follows: TGTGCCAGCAGCCCTCGGAAGAACACTGAAGCTTTCTTT.